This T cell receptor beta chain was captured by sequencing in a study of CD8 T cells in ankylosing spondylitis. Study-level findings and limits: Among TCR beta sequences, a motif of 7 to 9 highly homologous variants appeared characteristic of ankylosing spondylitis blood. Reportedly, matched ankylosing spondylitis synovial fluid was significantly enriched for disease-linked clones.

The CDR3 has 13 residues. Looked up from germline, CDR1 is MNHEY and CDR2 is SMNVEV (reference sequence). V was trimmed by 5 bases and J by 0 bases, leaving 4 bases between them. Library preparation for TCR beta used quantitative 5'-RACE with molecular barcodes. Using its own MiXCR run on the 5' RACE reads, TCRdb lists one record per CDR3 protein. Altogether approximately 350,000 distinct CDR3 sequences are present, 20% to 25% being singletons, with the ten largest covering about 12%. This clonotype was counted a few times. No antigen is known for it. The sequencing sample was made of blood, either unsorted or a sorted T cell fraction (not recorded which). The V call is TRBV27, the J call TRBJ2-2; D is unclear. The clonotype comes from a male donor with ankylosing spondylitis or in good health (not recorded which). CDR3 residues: CASSTTNTGELFF. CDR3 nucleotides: TGTGCCAGCAGTACCACGAACACCGGGGAGCTGTTTTTT.